The 2 T cell receptor beta chains presented below share a single source sample, sequenced in a study of CD8+ T cells in alopecia areata. Isolated RNA was reverse transcribed into cDNA used as the sequencing template. TCRdb's copy holds only in-frame clones and misses some; the assay was immunoSEQ multiplex PCR. The sample lists 93,000 or so clones, around 60% occurring once. Sequencing was done on a sample of CD4+ T cells sorted from blood. These receptors originate from a human donor in good health.

V and J are TRBV12-5 and TRBJ2-5; 7 bases fit TRBD1. The CDR3 has 14 residues. The ends lost 7 bases at V and 2 bases at J; junction bases unmatched: 7. From germline, CDR1 is LGHNT and CDR2 FRNRAP. As DNA, the CDR3 is TGTGCTAGTGCCTCCTTGACAGGGCAAGAGACCCAGTACTTC. Translated, it gives CASASLTGQETQYF. The complete variable domain, with remaining parts taken from reference TRBV12-5 and TRBJ2-5, reads DARVTQTPRHKVTEMGQEVTMRCQPILGHNTVFWYRQTMMQGLELLAYFRNRAPLDDSGMPKDRFSAEMPDATLATLKIQPSEPRDSAVYFCASASLTGQETQYFGPGTRLLVL.

Written as DNA, the CDR3 is TGTGCCACCCAAGTTCCCTTTAGCGGGGGGGTGCGCGATACGCAGTATTTT. It yields the protein CATQVPFSGGVRDTQYF. The chain links TRBV28 to TRBJ2-3, with 11 nucleotides matching TRBD2. The V and J ends lost 10 bases and 6 bases, in that order; junction bases with no gene match: 18. CDR3 size: 17 residues. CDR1 is MDHEN and CDR2 is SYDVKM in the germline V gene.